The rows below give T cell receptor beta chains drawn from one sample of a study of blood T cell repertoires in COVID-19. Profiling relied on immunoSEQ multiplex PCR, and the TCRdb table lists in-frame clones only, not all of them. The sample gives around 180,000 clones, approximately 80% of which show up once; over 9.5% is in the top ten. The sequenced sample was PBMCs or T cells enriched from blood (not recorded which). Every receptor here comes from a man in his fifties or sixties who had recovered from COVID-19. The CDR3 runs from the conserved cysteine through the conserved F or W. A D gene is named only where the DNA matches it firmly. Not all rows give a size; the values are once, few, many and, for expanded clones, a class.

size,V,J,D,DNA,CDR3
NA,TRBV28,TRBJ1-2,NA,TGTGCCAGCAGGGACGGGGGGAACTATGGCTACACCTTC,CASRDGGNYGYTF
NA,TRBV10-3,TRBJ1-2,NA,TGTGCCATCAGTCTCGGACAGATAGTCGACTATGGCTACACCTTC,CAISLGQIVDYGYTF
NA,TRBV2,TRBJ2-3,TRBD1,TGTGCCAGCAGTGAGGGACAGGGGACTACGCAGTATTTT,CASSEGQGTTQYF
NA,TRBV9,TRBJ1-1,NA,TGTGCCAGCAGCGGAGCGGGGCTAGGGGCTTTCTTT,CASSGAGLGAFF
NA,TRBV18,TRBJ2-5,TRBD1,TGTGCCAGCTCTTCAACAGGGGTTCAAGAGACCCAGTACTTC,CASSSTGVQETQYF
NA,TRBV6-1,TRBJ2-3,TRBD1,TGTGCCAGCAGTGATTGGGGGACAGGGGATTCAGATACGCAGTATTTT,CASSDWGTGDSDTQYF
NA,TRBV19,TRBJ1-2,NA,TGTGCCAGTAGTATAGAAAGGACAAGTGGCTACACCTTC,CASSIERTSGYTF
NA,TRBV13,TRBJ2-7,TRBD1,TGTGCCAGCAGCCCTCGGACAGGGGAAGAGCAGTACTTC,CASSPRTGEEQYF
NA,TRBV5-1,TRBJ1-4,NA,TGCGCCAGCAGCTTGGGGCAGAATGAAAAACTGTTTTTT,CASSLGQNEKLFF
NA,TRBV7-3,TRBJ2-2,TRBD1,TGTGCCAGCAGCCCCGGGACAGGGCTTAGCGGGGAGCTGTTTTTT,CASSPGTGLSGELFF
NA,TRBV11-1,TRBJ2-7,NA,TGTGCCAGCAGCTTAATTATTTTCTTCCCCGAGCAGTACTTC,CASSLIIFFPEQYF
NA,TRBV10-3,TRBJ1-5,NA,TGTGCCATCAATGACAGGTCCAATCAGCCCCAGCATTTT,CAINDRSNQPQHF
NA,TRBV21-1,TRBJ2-7,NA,TGTGCCAGCAGCAAAAGGCAGGGTCAGCAGTACTTC,CASSKRQGQQYF
NA,TRBV4-1,TRBJ1-3,TRBD1,TGCGCCAGCAGCCAAGTGGGACAGGGTAACACCATATATTTT,CASSQVGQGNTIYF
NA,TRBV7-9,TRBJ2-5,TRBD1,TGTGCCAGCAGCTTTAGACAGGGACCCATCCAAGAGACCCAGTACTTC,CASSFRQGPIQETQYF
NA,TRBV18,TRBJ1-1,TRBD1,TGTGCCAGCTCGCCCGGGGACAGGGCAGCTTTCTTT,CASSPGDRAAFF
NA,TRBV10-3,TRBJ1-5,NA,TGTGCCATCAGTGAGGGAGGGGCAGGAGATCAGCCCCAGCATTTT,CAISEGGAGDQPQHF
NA,TRBV28,TRBJ2-3,NA,TGTGCCAGCAGTTTATGGGGCGGGGCCCGCACAGATACGCAGTATTTT,CASSLWGGARTDTQYF
NA,TRBV28,TRBJ1-2,TRBD1,TGTGCCCCCCGGACAGGGACCAACTATGGCTACACCTTC,CAPRTGTNYGYTF
NA,TRBV15,TRBJ2-7,TRBD2,TGTGCCACCAGCGGAGAGCGGGGGAAAAAGTACGAGCAGTACTTC,CATSGERGKKYEQYF
many,TRBV7-9,TRBJ1-3,TRBD1,TGTGCCAGCGTGGCAGGGGGCGCCCCGGGAAACACCATATATTTT,CASVAGGAPGNTIYF
NA,TRBV15,TRBJ1-4,NA,TGTGCCACCAGCAGTATACAGGGTCTCTATGAAAAACTGTTTTTT,CATSSIQGLYEKLFF
NA,TRBV5-6,TRBJ1-5,NA,TGTGCCAGCAGCTCGTTCCGGGGTCGGGAACAGCCCCAGCATTTT,CASSSFRGREQPQHF
once,TRBV6-5,TRBJ2-5,NA,TGTGCCAGCAGAGACACAGGAAGTCAAGAGACCCAGTACTTC,CASRDTGSQETQYF
NA,TRBV5-1,TRBJ2-2,TRBD1,TGCGCCAGCAGCTTCGGACAGGGGCCCGGGGAGCTGTTTTTT,CASSFGQGPGELFF
once,TRBV29-1,TRBJ1-3,NA,TGCAGCGCTAAGTTCGGGGAGGCTGGAAACACCATATATTTT,CSAKFGEAGNTIYF